These 14 T cell receptor beta chains originate from one sample sequenced in a study of neurological immune-mediated disorders (dated by TCRdb to the late 2010s). Libraries were constructed by 5' RACE. Sequencing was performed on an Illumina HiSeq 2500. In-frame beta chains were kept once TCRdb had trimmed the public reads at Q25 with fastp and called clones with MiXCR. Identical CDR3 protein sequences are pooled into one entry, listed with their most common genes and DNA. Counted in this sample were 50,000 to 80,000 distinct CDR3 sequences; 3.5% to 5.5% of them appeared once. The ten largest clonotypes hold 6.9% of the sample. Sequences were obtained from PBMCs. The receptors come from a man younger than 40 with multiple sclerosis.

This clonotype has a count of ten or more. This chain connects TRBV20-1 to TRBJ1-4; 12 bases match TRBD1. This CDR3 spans 15 amino acids. Germline CDR1 and CDR2: DFQATT and SNEGSKA (reference sequence). Losses at the gene ends were 1 base for V and 8 bases for J; bases not matched to a gene: 5. CDR3 nucleotide sequence: TGCAGTGCTAGAGCGGGACAGGGGGCGAGAGAAAAACTGTTTTTT. Protein: CSARAGQGAREKLFF.

This clonotype has a count of ten or more. The chain joins TRBV5-1 to TRBJ2-3; D perhaps matches TRBD1 (5 bases). Trimming shortened V by 0 bases and J by 2 bases, and 16 bases separated the two germline ends. Germline loops: CDR1 SGHRS, CDR2 YFSETQ. The CDR3 contains 17 residues. The CDR3 DNA sequence: TGCGCCAGCAGCTTGGCCAGGGCCAACCTAAACACAGATACGCAGTATTTT. Translation: CASSLARANLNTDTQYF.

This clonotype showed up many times. The rearrangement uses TRBV6-1 and TRBJ1-2, with D hard to call. CDR3 length equals 15 residues. The ends were cut back, 5 bases at V and 0 bases at J, with 13 bases in the middle. Germline V gives CDR1 MNHNS, CDR2 SASEGT. The chain's CDR3 is CASSTSVATNYGYTF. In DNA form, the CDR3 reads TGTGCCAGCAGTACGTCAGTCGCCACTAACTATGGCTACACCTTC.

This clonotype was detected ten times or more. The chain has TRBV29-1 and TRBJ2-2; D possibly uses TRBD1 or TRBD2 (5 bases each). Deletions cut 4 bases from V and 5 bases from J, with 17 bases between. Looked up from germline, CDR1 is SQVTM and CDR2 is ANQGSEA. The CDR3 sequence is 15 residues long. The DNA for the CDR3 is TGCAGCGTTGCCTCAGGATGGGGGATGACCGGGGAGCTGTTTTTT. This encodes CSVASGWGMTGELFF.

This clonotype was counted many times. The gene calls are TRBV4-1 and TRBJ2-2; 9 positions match TRBD1. Trimming at V came to 4 bases and at J to 2 bases, leaving 5 bases not matched to a gene. Looked up from germline, CDR1 is MGHRA and CDR2 is YSYEKL. This CDR3 is 16 amino acids long. This CDR3 reads CASSRRGQGNTGELFF. The DNA of the CDR3 is TGCGCCAGCAGCCGCCGGGGACAGGGAAACACCGGGGAGCTGTTTTTT.

This clonotype was seen many times. The gene calls are TRBV15 and TRBJ1-2, with TRBD1 matching 7 bases. Looked up from germline, CDR1 is LNHNV and CDR2 is YYDKDF (reference sequence). This CDR3 contains 15 residues. The J segment lost 5 bases and the V segment lost 0 bases, leaving 6 bases of the junction unmatched. The CDR3 bases are TGTGCCACCAGCAGAGATCTTCGGGACAGTTATGGCTACACCTTC. This translates into CATSRDLRDSYGYTF.

This clonotype was counted ten times or more. V and J are TRBV6-1 and TRBJ2-2, with TRBD1 identical over 7 bases. After removal of 6 bases from V and 3 bases from J, the junction contained 4 bases not matched to a gene. The length of the CDR3 is 14 residues. Per the germline V gene, CDR1 is MNHNS and CDR2 is SASEGT. In DNA, the CDR3 is TGTGCCAGCAGGGGAGACAGGGACACCGGGGAGCTGTTTTTT. It yields the protein CASRGDRDTGELFF.

This clonotype showed up many times. CDR3 sequence: CSARDLGSYNEQFF. The CDR3 nucleotides read TGCAGTGCTAGAGATCTGGGCTCCTACAATGAGCAGTTCTTC. V gene TRBV20-1 combines with J gene TRBJ2-1; D gene unclear. The CDR3 loop spans 14 amino acids. V lost 0 bases and J 0 bases, leaving 6 bases between the germline ends. Per germline, CDR1 DFQATT and CDR2 SNEGSKA (reference sequence).

Concerning this clonotype: The DNA is left out, because the CDR3 cannot be placed on it with certainty; the CDR3 is given as TCRdb lists it. The chain combines TRBV15 with TRBJ1-5; the table's D call, TRBD1, has no DNA check behind it. The length of the CDR3 is 14 amino acids, counting both ends. The germline gives CDR1 LNHNV, CDR2 YYDKDF (reference sequence). The chain's CDR3 is CATSWGNGAQPQNF.

This clonotype was detected ten times or more. The J gene is TRBJ1-4, the V gene TRBV5-1; D remains ambiguous. Per the germline V gene, CDR1 is SGHRS and CDR2 is YFSETQ. V gave up 4 bases and J gave up 8 bases, with 9 bases separating them. The CDR3 consists of 12 residues. CDR3 DNA sequence: TGCGCCAGCAGCATTGAAGGGGAAAAACTGTTTTTT. As protein: CASSIEGEKLFF.

This clonotype was seen at least ten times. The rearrangement links TRBV20-1 to TRBJ2-5; D gene uncertain. The V end lost 5 bases, the J end lost 5 bases, and 9 bases lay between the germline ends. From germline, CDR1 is DFQATT and CDR2 SNEGSKA (reference sequence). The CDR3 sequence is 11 residues long. CDR3: CSAQPAETQYF. The CDR3 bases are TGCAGTGCTCAACCAGCTGAGACCCAGTACTTC.

There are many counts of this clonotype. The rearrangement uses TRBV5-1 and TRBJ2-5, with TRBD2 as a possible D gene (6 bases). This CDR3 contains 15 residues. Trimming shortened V by 0 bases and J by 3 bases, and 12 bases separated the two germline ends. The germline V gene encodes CDR1 SGHRS and CDR2 YFSETQ. CDR3 in amino acids: CASSLVGREEETQYF. CDR3 DNA sequence: TGCGCCAGCAGCTTGGTGGGCAGGGAGGAAGAGACCCAGTACTTC. Based on the CDR3 plus reference TRBV5-1 and TRBJ2-5, the full variable domain is KAGVTQTPRYLIKTRGQQVTLSCSPISGHRSVSWYQQTPGQGLQFLFEYFSETQRNKGNFPGRFSGRQFSNSRSEMNVSTLELGDSALYLCASSLVGREEETQYFGPGTRLLVL.

This clonotype was seen at least ten times. The rearrangement joins TRBV5-1 to TRBJ1-1, with D perhaps TRBD1 (5 bases). CDR1 SGHRS and CDR2 YFSETQ come from the germline V gene. CDR3 length: 16 amino acids. Trimming pared 0 bases from V and 3 bases from J, leaving 15 bases between. The CDR3 protein is CASSLAGPGRDTEAFF. Here the CDR3 DNA reads TGCGCCAGCAGCTTGGCAGGTCCCGGCAGGGACACTGAAGCTTTCTTT.

A few counts support this clonotype. The chain uses TRBV7-8 and TRBJ2-2; 7 bases map to TRBD2. Germline V gives CDR1 SGHVS, CDR2 FQNEAQ. CDR3 size: 15 residues. With V trimmed by 3 bases and J by 5 bases, 6 bases remained unmatched. This CDR3 is CASSFKRGVTGELFF. CDR3 coding DNA: TGTGCCAGCAGCTTTAAACGGGGGGTAACCGGGGAGCTGTTTTTT.